This is a list of T cell receptor beta chains from one sample in a study of blood T cells in healthy people across ages. Each CDR3 protein is one row after TCRdb ran MiXCR on the 5' RACE reads. Altogether some 1,000,000 distinct CDR3 sequences are present, approximately 25% being singletons, with the ten largest covering about 0.8%. A further study also used this sample, focusing on T cells of mothers and their children.

The sequenced sample consisted of blood. These receptors came from a girl under 10 years old in good health. The CDR3 runs from the conserved cysteine through the conserved F or W. A D gene is named only where the DNA matches it firmly. The size entry is marked missing in some rows and otherwise reads once, few, many or a size class.

j_call d_call v_call clone_size cdr3_nt cdr3_aa
TRBJ2-1 NA TRBV3-1 NA TGTGCCGGCAGCCAGTTGGACTACACCTACAATGAGCAGTTCTTC CAGSQLDYTYNEQFF
TRBJ2-1 TRBD2 TRBV9 NA TGTGCCAGCAGCGCGAGACTAGCGGGGACGAATGAGCAGTTCTTC CASSARLAGTNEQFF
TRBJ1-4 TRBD1 TRBV5-1 few TGCGCCAGCAGCCCGAACGGACAGGGGGCGCGAGAAAAACTGTTTTTT CASSPNGQGAREKLFF
TRBJ2-7 TRBD1 TRBV16 NA TGTGCCAGCAGCCAATCACTCTTTGGGCAGGGGGCCCACGAGCAGTACTTC CASSQSLFGQGAHEQYF
TRBJ2-1 TRBD2 TRBV9 once TGTGCCAGCAGCCCCTCCGGGACTAGCGGATTCTACAATGAGCAGTTCTTC CASSPSGTSGFYNEQFF
TRBJ1-2 NA TRBV15 NA TGTGCCACCAGCAGAGATATCGGGTCTAACTATGGCTACACCTTC CATSRDIGSNYGYTF
TRBJ2-7 NA TRBV20-1 few TGCAGTGCTAGAGATAAAAACGAGCAGTACTTC CSARDKNEQYF
TRBJ2-3 NA TRBV7-3 few TGTGCCAGCAGCTTTAGGGGCTTGAGCACAGATACGCAGTATTTT CASSFRGLSTDTQYF
TRBJ2-7 TRBD2 TRBV29-1 few TGCAGCGTTGTCCGGACTAGCGGGAGGAACGAGCAGTACTTC CSVVRTSGRNEQYF
TRBJ2-1 TRBD2 TRBV6-1 NA TGTGCCAGCAGTGAGGGGCAACTAGCGGGACGTTGGTATGAGCAGTTCTTC CASSEGQLAGRWYEQFF
TRBJ1-6 NA TRBV3-1 NA TGTGCCAGCAGCTGGGCCGGGGTAGTACGAGGTTCACCCCTCCACTTT CASSWAGVVRGSPLHF
TRBJ2-5 NA TRBV11-2 NA TGTGCCAGCAGCTCCCGGTGGGGCCAAGAGACCCAGTACTTC CASSSRWGQETQYF
TRBJ2-1 TRBD2 TRBV6-5 few TGTGCCAGCAGTTACTCGGGGACTAGCGGGACAAGCTCCTACAATGAGCAGTTCTTC CASSYSGTSGTSSYNEQFF
TRBJ1-1 NA TRBV7-8 NA TGTGCCAGCAGCGCGACCGAGGACCATGACACTGAAGCTTTCTTT CASSATEDHDTEAFF
TRBJ2-7 TRBD1 TRBV6-1 NA TGTGCCAGCAGCCGGACAGGACTCGACGAGCAGTACTTC CASSRTGLDEQYF
TRBJ2-3 NA TRBV7-9 NA TGTGCCAGCAGCGTGACAGATTCCACAGATACGCAGTATTTT CASSVTDSTDTQYF
TRBJ2-1 TRBD2 TRBV6-5 few TGTGCCAGCAGTTACCCCCTAGTGGGAGGGCTCTCCTACAATGAGCAGTTCTTC CASSYPLVGGLSYNEQFF
TRBJ1-4 TRBD1 TRBV9 NA TGTGCCAGCAGCGCCGGACAGGGCAACGAAAAACTGTTTTTT CASSAGQGNEKLFF
TRBJ1-2 NA TRBV4-1 NA TGCGCCAGCAGCACCGTAGGGCACGAGTATGGCTACACCTTC CASSTVGHEYGYTF
TRBJ2-1 TRBD1 TRBV6-6 few TGTGCCAGCAGTTCAACCGGGACAGGGGTATACAATGAGCAGTTCTTC CASSSTGTGVYNEQFF
TRBJ2-1 NA TRBV5-1 NA TGCGCCAGCAGGGTTAATAGCGAGGGGTCGGGTGAGCAGTTCTTC CASRVNSEGSGEQFF
TRBJ2-1 NA TRBV6-5 NA TGTGCCAGCAGGGGAGTGGGGGTCCTTTACAATGAGCAGTTCTTC CASRGVGVLYNEQFF
TRBJ2-6 NA TRBV9 few TGTGCCAGCAGCGAGAGGGGACCGAGCTCTGGGGCCAACGTCCTGACTTTC CASSERGPSSGANVLTF
TRBJ1-4 TRBD1 TRBV20-1 few TGCAGTGCTAGACCGCCCGGGACAGGGGCCGAAAAACTGTTTTTT CSARPPGTGAEKLFF
TRBJ2-7 TRBD1 TRBV28 NA TGTGCCAGCAGTTCAGGGGGCAAAGGCGAGCAGTACTTC CASSSGGKGEQYF
TRBJ2-1 NA TRBV29-1 NA TGCAGCGTTGAGTTGTGGGCGCGGGAGCAGTTCTTC CSVELWAREQFF
TRBJ1-2 NA TRBV6-2/TRBV6-3 few TGTGCCAGTACTGGACAGACCTATGGCTACACCTTC CASTGQTYGYTF
TRBJ1-4 NA TRBV6-1 few TGTGCCAGCAGTGAGCGTCCGACTAATGAAAAACTGTTTTTT CASSERPTNEKLFF
TRBJ1-1 NA TRBV11-3 few TGTGCCAGCAGCTTAGCGGCGGTGGGAGCGGGTGAAGCTTTCTTT CASSLAAVGAGEAFF
TRBJ2-7 NA TRBV4-1 NA TGCGCCAGCAGCCAACAATCTGGGACCGGAACCTACGAGCAGTACTTC CASSQQSGTGTYEQYF
TRBJ2-5 NA TRBV20-1 NA TGCAGTGCCACACCGGTACAAGAGACCCAGTACTTC CSATPVQETQYF
TRBJ2-3 NA TRBV7-2 many TGTGCCAGCAGCTTAGTAGCAGGCAGCACAGATACGCAGTATTTT CASSLVAGSTDTQYF
TRBJ1-5 NA TRBV28 few TGTGCCAGCAGTTTGGATAGCAATCAGCCCCTGCATTTT CASSLDSNQPLHF
TRBJ2-7 NA TRBV5-1 few TGCGCCAGCAGCTTCACAGCGGACACCTACGAGCAGTACTTC CASSFTADTYEQYF
TRBJ2-7 TRBD1 TRBV6-5 few TGTGCCAGCAAGATGGGACAGAGCTCCTACGAGCAGTACTTC CASKMGQSSYEQYF
TRBJ2-4 NA TRBV28 NA TGTGCCAGCGAAGGCAGGGTGAACATTCAGTACTTC CASEGRVNIQYF
TRBJ2-5 TRBD1 TRBV5-1 NA TGCGCCAGCAGCCCCGGACAGGGGGCGACTGAATACCAAGAGACCCAGTACTTC CASSPGQGATEYQETQYF